These 8 T cell receptor beta chains share one sample of origin, sequenced in a study of preoperative IRX-2 immunotherapy in early breast cancer. Only in-frame clones appear in the TCRdb table, and some are missing; sequencing was by immunoSEQ multiplex PCR. This table has under 1,500 clones, roughly 80% appearing once. Indicated treatment: preoperative locoregional IRX-2 cytokine immunotherapy. The material sequenced was tumor tissue, taken after IRX-2 immunotherapy. Every receptor here comes from a human donor with breast cancer.

The V gene is TRBV11-3, the J gene TRBJ1-4; D is ambiguous. There are 14 residues in the CDR3. Per germline, CDR1 SGHNT and CDR2 YENEEA. Trimming cost V 3 bases and J 1 base, with 6 bases left between them. This CDR3 is CASSFDGTNEKLFF. CDR3 nucleotide sequence: TGTGCCAGCAGCTTCGACGGAACTAATGAAAAACTGTTTTTT. The full variable domain, its missing parts supplied by reference TRBV11-3 and TRBJ1-4, is EAGVVQSPRYKIIEKKQPVAFWCNPISGHNTLYWYLQNLGQGPELLIRYENEEAVDDSQLPKDRFSAERLKGVDSTLKIQPAELGDSAVYLCASSFDGTNEKLFFGSGTQLSVL.

This clone was detected once. The J gene is TRBJ2-1, the V gene TRBV12-5; no definite D call. The CDR3 extends over 12 amino acids. V was trimmed by 4 bases and J by 8 bases, leaving 9 bases between them. The germline V gene has CDR1 LGHNT and CDR2 FRNRAP. This CDR3 reads CASGSPPHEQFF. The CDR3 nucleotides read TGTGCTAGTGGTTCCCCCCCCCATGAGCAGTTCTTC.

The rearrangement uses TRBV11-3 and TRBJ2-6, with D maybe TRBD2 (5 bases). This CDR3 region has 16 residues. Between the trimmed V and J ends, which lost 3 bases and 2 bases, there was a span of 11 bases. The V gene's germline CDR1 is SGHNT and CDR2 YENEEA. The CDR3 loop reads CASSLREPPGANVLTF. In DNA, the CDR3 is TGTGCCAGCAGCTTGAGGGAGCCGCCTGGGGCCAACGTCCTGACTTTC.

This clone has only a few counts. The J gene is TRBJ2-3, the V gene TRBV6-8; D is perhaps TRBD1 (5 bases). Germline assignment: CDR1 MNHGY and CDR2 SAAAGT. This CDR3 has 13 amino acids. V was shortened by 7 bases and J by 1 base, with 9 bases between the two germline ends. CDR3 sequence reads: CASKTARTDTQYF. CDR3 bases: TGTGCCAGCAAGACAGCACGCACAGATACGCAGTATTTT.

The V and J genes are TRBV11-3 and TRBJ2-4; 7 nucleotides agree with TRBD2. The length of the CDR3 is 14 residues. The junction had 7 bases not matched to a gene; V was cut back by 5 bases and J by 6 bases. From germline, CDR1 is SGHNT and CDR2 YENEEA. CDR3 region: CASSPGGSLNIQYF. In DNA form, the CDR3 reads TGTGCCAGCAGCCCCGGCGGGAGTTTAAACATTCAGTACTTC. The full variable domain, with the rest looked up from reference TRBV11-3 and TRBJ2-4, is EAGVVQSPRYKIIEKKQPVAFWCNPISGHNTLYWYLQNLGQGPELLIRYENEEAVDDSQLPKDRFSAERLKGVDSTLKIQPAELGDSAVYLCASSPGGSLNIQYFGAGTRLSVL.

Only a few counts were recorded for this clone. The J gene is TRBJ2-1, the V gene TRBV1; the table gives TRBD2 as D, unverified against the DNA. TRBV1 is recorded as a pseudogene. CDR3 size: 16 residues. CDR3 sequence (DNA): TGCGCCAGCAGCCAAGATGGAGGAGCGGGAGGGGTTGAGCAGTTCTTC. This gives the protein CASSQDGGAGGVEQFF.

The chain uses TRBV19 and TRBJ1-5; a weak D match, TRBD1 (5 bases). The germline gives CDR1 LNHDA, CDR2 SQIVND (reference sequence). The CDR3 consists of 13 residues. The V gene lost 5 bases and the J gene lost 6 bases, with 11 bases spanning the gap. CDR3 DNA: TGTGCCAGTAGTTGGGCAGGGCTTCAGCCCCAGCATTTT. As protein: CASSWAGLQPQHF.

CDR3 in amino acids: CASRLQTSGIGELFF. As DNA, the CDR3 is TGTGCAAGTCGCTTACAGACTAGCGGGATCGGGGAGCTGTTTTTT. The rearrangement links TRBV12-2 to TRBJ2-2; the DNA was not compared with TRBD2, the D call given in the table. TRBV12-2 is a known pseudogene. The CDR3 runs to 15 residues.